The present T cell receptor beta chain was sequenced within a study of control samples from healthy donors and cancer patients. TCRdb keeps only in-frame clones here, not all; method: immunoSEQ multiplex PCR. The sample shows around 150,000 clones, about 91% of them seen only once. The receptor comes from a man between 18 and 29 years old in good health. Source material: blood.

The CDR3 DNA sequence: TGTGCCATCAGTGAGTCGAAGGCAGGGGGCATTCATACGCAGTATTTT. Amino acid sequence: CAISESKAGGIHTQYF. The chain employs TRBV10-3 and TRBJ2-3, with 8 bases matching TRBD1. Germline V lookup: CDR1 ENHRY, CDR2 SYGVKD. This CDR3 has 16 amino acids. V shed 0 bases and J 7 bases; nucleotides not matched to a gene: 9.